There are many counts of the clone carrying this T cell receptor beta chain. Its antigen remains unidentified. This sample was included in a study of Graves' ophthalmopathy and Graves' hyperthyroidism. Broader study findings: Blood also contained most of the expanded thyroid clonotypes above 0.001 frequency. The model achieved about 70% sensitivity and about 76% specificity for ophthalmopathy progression.

Among the hyperthyroidism patients, all were newly diagnosed, aged 18 to 65, with under 2 months' duration. Pregnant or lactating patients and those with other autoimmune diseases or uncontrolled infections were excluded. Beta-chain TCR CDR3 regions were amplified from RNA transcripts. RT-PCR in the first round used HTBI primers; a second-round multiplex PCR followed. MiXCR, applied by TCRdb to the multiplex PCR reads, yields one record per CDR3 protein. The repertoire consists of 1 million to 1.3 million distinct CDR3 sequences, with roughly 35% occurring once and the leading ten covering over 8.5%. The CDR3 sequence is 15 residues long. Germline CDR1 SGHVS, CDR2 FQNEAQ. Trimming stripped 8 bases from V and 5 bases from J, with 21 bases between.

The chain combines TRBV7-8 with TRBJ2-5; TRBD1 might be the D (5 bases). The sample consisted of peripheral blood or thyroid tissue (not recorded which). The sequence derives from an adult man with Graves' hyperthyroidism. The CDR3 is CASHKPANKGETQYF. CDR3 sequence (DNA): TGTGCCAGCCACAAGCCGGCAAACAAGGGGGAGACCCAGTACTTC. Together with reference TRBV7-8 and TRBJ2-5, the CDR3 gives the full variable domain: GAGVSQSPRYKVAKRGQDVALRCDPISGHVSLFWYQQALGQGPEFLTYFQNEAQLDKSGLPSDRFFAERPEGSVSTLKIQRTQQEDSAVYLCASHKPANKGETQYFGPGTRLLVL.